These T cell receptor beta chains were read from a single sample in a study of a mutant IDH1 vaccine in newly diagnosed glioma. Measured with immunoSEQ multiplex PCR; TCRdb has only the in-frame clones, and not every one. The sample carries roughly 99,000 clones, about 87% recorded once. This specimen was PBMCs, taken from a glioma patient treated with radiotherapy, temozolomide or both. The receptors derive from a woman aged 50 to 65 with glioma. CDR3s include the opening cysteine and the closing phenylalanine or tryptophan. A D gene is named only where the DNA matches it firmly. Clone size is given for some rows only: seen once, a few or many times, or a class if the clone is expanded.

D	size	J	V	DNA	CDR3
TRBD2	.	TRBJ2-7	TRBV7-8	TGTGCCAGCAGCCCCGGAGGAAGCGGGAGAGGTGAGCAGTACTTC	CASSPGGSGRGEQYF
.	.	TRBJ2-5	TRBV5-1	TGCGCCAGCAGCTTTTTTAACAGACAAGAGACCCAGTACTTC	CASSFFNRQETQYF
TRBD2	once	TRBJ2-5	TRBV5-1	TGCGCCAGCAGCGGGCGGGAGGGCGAGACCCAGTACTTC	CASSGREGETQYF
TRBD1	.	TRBJ1-2	TRBV7-3	TGTGCCAGCAGCCCGACAGGGGGCATTAACTATGGCTACACCTTC	CASSPTGGINYGYTF
.	.	TRBJ2-7	TRBV28	TGTGCCAGCGATTGTAGGAGCCAAAACCTGTATTTAAGCTACGAGCAGTACTTC	CASDCRSQNLYLSYEQYF
.	.	TRBJ2-3	TRBV6-5	TGTGCCACCGGACTAGGGGGCGCAGATACGCAGTATTTT	CATGLGGADTQYF
.	few	TRBJ1-1	TRBV9	TGTGCCAGCAGCGTAGGGGTGGGCCGTGGGACTGAAGCTTTCTTT	CASSVGVGRGTEAFF
.	.	TRBJ1-4	TRBV7-9	TGTGCCAGCAGCTTTAAAGTGAATGAAAAACTGTTTTTT	CASSFKVNEKLFF
.	.	TRBJ1-1	TRBV6-5	TGTGCCAGCAGTTCGACGCCGGTGAGGGGCACTGAAGCTTTCTTT	CASSSTPVRGTEAFF
.	.	TRBJ2-3	TRBV28	TGTGCCAGCAGTTTCGAGGGGTATACGCAGTATTTT	CASSFEGYTQYF
TRBD2	.	TRBJ2-3	TRBV18	TGTGCCAGCTCACCACCACTAGCGGGAGGGCCAGGCACGCAGTATTTT	CASSPPLAGGPGTQYF
.	.	TRBJ2-3	TRBV20-1	TGCAGTGCGGTGGGGGCAGATACGCAGTATTTT	CSAVGADTQYF
.	.	TRBJ2-7	TRBV7-6	TGTGCCAGCAGTCCCGTAGGGGACCGCTCCTACGAGCAGTACTTC	CASSPVGDRSYEQYF
.	.	TRBJ1-1	TRBV28	TGTGCCAGCAGCACCTTTTACACTGAAGCTTTCTTT	CASSTFYTEAFF
.	.	TRBJ2-3	TRBV5-6	TGTGCCAGCAGCTTGGGACTAGTGTCAGATACGCAGTATTTT	CASSLGLVSDTQYF
TRBD1	.	TRBJ2-7	TRBV7-8	TGTGCCAGCAGCCAGGACAGGGCCTACGAGCAGTACTTC	CASSQDRAYEQYF
.	.	TRBJ2-7	TRBV5-6	TGTGCCAGCAGCGGCGTCGATAGGGACGAGCAGTACTTC	CASSGVDRDEQYF
TRBD1	few	TRBJ1-2	TRBV5-5	TGTGCCAGCAGCTTGGTCCAGGGGGCGATGCACTATGGCTACACCTTC	CASSLVQGAMHYGYTF